The 19 T cell receptor beta chains presented below share a single source sample, sequenced in a study of Ad26.COV2.S vaccination and SARS-CoV-2 variants. Using immunoSEQ multiplex PCR, the repertoire was profiled, and TCRdb retains in-frame clones only, with some absent. This table holds 250,000 to 300,000 clones, approximately 87% found once. Treatment specified: 15 to 20 received Ad26.COV2.S at low or high dose, single or two shots; a few received placebo; per-sample allocation not given. Specimen acquisition occurred on day 63 following the initial vaccine or placebo injection. The sample in question was peripheral blood, obtained in a trial of Ad26.COV2.S vaccine versus placebo. Receptors originate from a person aged 18-60 years who received the Ad26.COV2.S COVID-19 vaccine or a placebo.

V is TRBV10-3 and J is TRBJ1-1; 8 bases match TRBD1. The V gene's germline CDR1 is ENHRY and CDR2 SYGVKD. This CDR3 has 16 amino acids. V gave up 6 bases and J gave up 0 bases; unmatched junction bases: 9. Here the CDR3 DNA reads TGTGCCATCAGCCCTGGACAGGGTAGGATGAACACTGAAGCTTTCTTT. This codes for CAISPGQGRMNTEAFF.

The rearrangement uses TRBV10-1 and TRBJ2-1; 7 nucleotides match TRBD2. The CDR3 is made up of 17 amino acids. Losses at the gene ends were 0 bases for V and 2 bases for J; bases not matched to a gene: 7. Germline lookup yields CDR1 WNHNN and CDR2 SYGVQD (reference sequence). The CDR3, as DNA: TGCGCCAGCAGTGAGTCGATCTCGGGGGGTGCCTACAATGAGCAGTTCTTC. This sequence encodes CASSESISGGAYNEQFF.

V gene TRBV2 combines with J gene TRBJ1-2, with D maybe TRBD1 (6 bases). V lost 6 bases and J 8 bases, leaving 13 bases between the germline ends. The CDR3 spans 12 residues. Per germline, CDR1 SNHLY and CDR2 FYNNEI. CDR3 sequence (DNA): TGTGCCAGCAGAGCTACAGGGCAGGGCTACACCTTC. This translates into CASRATGQGYTF.

The chain recombines TRBV2 with TRBJ2-2, with 8 bases fitting TRBD1. The CDR3 is 16 residues long. V trimming: 5 bases; J trimming: 4 bases; junction bases outside the gene matches: 9. CDR1 is SNHLY and CDR2 is FYNNEI in the germline V gene. The CDR3 bases are TGTGCCAGCAGTTACCACGGACAGGGCGCCACCGGGGAGCTGTTTTTT. This encodes CASSYHGQGATGELFF.

This chain links TRBV10-2 with TRBJ2-2; 7 nucleotides align to TRBD2. With V trimmed by 4 bases and J by 4 bases, 9 bases remained unmatched. This CDR3 is 16 amino acids long. Per the germline V gene, CDR1 is WSHSY and CDR2 is SAAADI. The CDR3 nucleotides read TGCGCCAGCAGTGTAAAAGGGACTACGGGCACCGGGGAGCTGTTTTTT. This translates into CASSVKGTTGTGELFF.

This CDR3 is CASSVGASGGAVETQYF. CDR3 coding DNA: TGTGCCAGCAGCGTAGGGGCTAGCGGGGGGGCAGTAGAGACCCAGTACTTC. V is TRBV9 and J is TRBJ2-5; 12 positions agree with TRBD2. The V segment lost 0 bases and the J segment 4 bases; nucleotides outside the gene matches: 7. Germline lookup yields CDR1 SGDLS and CDR2 YYNGEE. The length of the CDR3 is 17 residues.

In regard to this clone: The identical CDR3 is also encoded by other nucleotide sequences in the sample. J is TRBJ2-5 and V is TRBV20-1; unclear D gene. The CDR3 extends over 10 amino acids. The V and J ends lost 6 bases and 1 base respectively, with 3 bases between them. From germline, CDR1 is DFQATT and CDR2 SNEGSKA (reference sequence). CDR3 loop: CSARQETQYF. The CDR3 DNA sequence: TGCAGTGCCCGCCAAGAGACCCAGTACTTC.

This chain links TRBV11-2 with TRBJ2-3, with TRBD2 matching 8 bases. CDR1 and CDR2 (germline): SGHAT, FQNNGV. J lost 4 bases, V lost 3 bases, and 3 bases had no gene match. The CDR3 spans 14 residues. Here the CDR3 DNA reads TGTGCCAGCAGCTTGAGCGGGAGCGCAGATACGCAGTATTTT. It yields the protein CASSLSGSADTQYF.

This clone was seen a handful of times. The rearrangement uses TRBV5-1 and TRBJ1-3; D call uncertain. Trimming cost V 4 bases and J 4 bases, with 15 bases left between them. The CDR3 extends over 15 amino acids. Germline V CDR1 and CDR2: SGHRS, YFSETQ. The DNA for the CDR3 is TGCGCCAGCAGCCTTACAGCGACCGACGGAAACACCATATATTTT. The encoded protein is CASSLTATDGNTIYF.

This chain links TRBV5-8 with TRBJ2-3; 7 positions match TRBD2. After removal of 6 bases from V and 1 base from J, the junction contained 5 bases not matched to a gene. Germline V gives CDR1 SGHTS, CDR2 YDEGEE. This CDR3 is 14 amino acids long. The CDR3 here is CASNERGGTDTQYF. The CDR3 DNA is TGTGCCAGCAACGAACGGGGGGGCACAGATACGCAGTATTTT.

The chain couples TRBV6-5 to TRBJ2-7; no definite D call. Germline assignment: CDR1 MNHEY and CDR2 SVGAGI. CDR3 length: 14 amino acids. V lost 4 bases to trimming and J lost 2 bases, with 12 bases between them. CDR3: CASSWSPQAYEQYF. The DNA for the CDR3 is TGTGCCAGCAGTTGGAGCCCTCAGGCCTACGAGCAGTACTTC.

CDR3 in amino acids: CAISPGTSGGSTDTQYF. The CDR3 region has the DNA TGTGCCATCAGTCCTGGGACTAGCGGGGGCAGCACAGATACGCAGTATTTT. This rearrangement joins TRBV10-3 to TRBJ2-3; TRBD2 agrees at 14 bases. The CDR3 has 17 residues. Germline loops: CDR1 ENHRY, CDR2 SYGVKD. J gave up 0 bases and V 5 bases, and 4 bases lay outside the gene matches.

The gene calls are TRBV3-1 (or the pseudogene TRBV3-2) and TRBJ1-1, with a tentative D call TRBD1 (5 bases). V shed 7 bases and J shed 4 bases, with 19 bases lying between them. This CDR3 has 15 amino acids. Germline CDR1 LGHDT, CDR2 YNNKEL (reference sequence). The CDR3, as DNA: TGTGCCAGCACTACAAAGTGGGGGGGAAGCACTGAAGCTTTCTTT. As protein: CASTTKWGGSTEAFF.

The V and J genes are TRBV7-9 and TRBJ1-1; 9 positions agree with TRBD1. This CDR3 is built from 14 residues. V gave up 7 bases and J gave up 1 base; unmatched junction bases: 4. CDR1 is SEHNR, CDR2 FQNEAQ, per germline (reference sequence). This chain's CDR3 is CASTKTGGNTEAFF. The DNA for the CDR3 is TGTGCCAGCACCAAGACAGGGGGGAACACTGAAGCTTTCTTT.

This chain links TRBV25-1 with TRBJ1-1; D possibly corresponds to TRBD1 (6 bases). The CDR3 totals 13 residues. Trimming shortened V by 7 bases and J by 0 bases, and 9 bases separated the two germline ends. The germline CDR1 and CDR2 sequences are MGHDK and SYGVNS. The CDR3 nucleotides read TGTGCCAGCATCGGGACAATGAACACTGAAGCTTTCTTT. Translation gives CASIGTMNTEAFF.

CDR3 amino acids: CASTHRNVYEQYF. The CDR3 DNA sequence: TGTGCCAGCACCCACCGAAACGTTTACGAGCAGTACTTC. The chain uses TRBV5-5 and TRBJ2-7; D is undetermined. The CDR3 runs to 13 residues. Looked up from germline, CDR1 is SGHKS and CDR2 is YYEKEE (reference sequence). V lost 6 bases to trimming and J lost 4 bases, with 14 bases between them.

V usage is TRBV30 and J usage is TRBJ1-2, with a possible D match to TRBD1 (6 bases). V lost 5 bases and J 9 bases, leaving 13 bases between the germline ends. CDR3 size: 11 residues. Germline assignment: CDR1 GTSNPN and CDR2 SVGIG (reference sequence). The CDR3 DNA follows: TGTGCCTGGTACTCGGACAGAAGCTACACCTTC. This encodes CAWYSDRSYTF. Combining the CDR3 with reference TRBV30 and TRBJ1-2 gives the whole variable domain SQTIHQWPATLVQPVGSPLSLECTVEGTSNPNLYWYRQAAGRGLQLLFYSVGIGQISSEVPQNLSASRPQDRQFILSSKKLLLSDSGFYLCAWYSDRSYTFGSGTRLTVV.

The rearrangement links TRBV30 to TRBJ2-4; no firm D call. The ends were cut back, 1 base at V and 3 bases at J, with 10 bases in the middle. Germline V gene data show CDR1 as GTSNPN and CDR2 as SVGIG (reference sequence). The length of the CDR3 is 14 residues. Written as DNA, the CDR3 is TGTGCCTGGAGTGATGGCCCGGGCAAAAACATTCAGTACTTC. Protein product: CAWSDGPGKNIQYF.

The chain combines TRBV19 with TRBJ1-5, with 7 bases identical to TRBD1. With 0 bases clipped from V and 4 bases from J, the junction kept 15 bases outside the gene matches. CDR3 length: 19 residues. In germline, CDR1 is LNHDA, CDR2 SQIVND (reference sequence). This CDR3 reads CASSIDPTGWGNRNQPQHF. The CDR3 region has the DNA TGTGCCAGTAGTATAGACCCGACAGGGTGGGGTAATAGAAATCAGCCCCAGCATTTT.